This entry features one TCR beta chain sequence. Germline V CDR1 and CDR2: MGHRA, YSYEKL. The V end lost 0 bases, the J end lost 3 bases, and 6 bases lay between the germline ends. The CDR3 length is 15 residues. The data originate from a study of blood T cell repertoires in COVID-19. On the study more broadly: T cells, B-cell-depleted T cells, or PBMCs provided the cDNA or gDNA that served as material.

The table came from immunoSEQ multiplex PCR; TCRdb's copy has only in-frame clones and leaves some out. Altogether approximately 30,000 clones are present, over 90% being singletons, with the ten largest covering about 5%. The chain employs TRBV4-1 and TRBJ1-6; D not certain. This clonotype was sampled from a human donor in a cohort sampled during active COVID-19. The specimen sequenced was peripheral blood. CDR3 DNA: TGCGCCAGCAGCCAAGACAGAAACTATAATTCACCCCTCCACTTT. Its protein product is CASSQDRNYNSPLHF.